This T cell receptor (beta chain) was recorded in a study of glioma-infiltrating T cells. Study-wide results and limits: CDR3 overlap between tissue and blood was very small. Above-expected tissue-blood divergence occurred in all gliomas, most in low-grade ones.

This clonotype has only one observation. What it recognizes is unknown. Using RNA template, CDR3s of TCR alpha and beta were amplified with iRepertoire arm-PCR. Input was 100-400 ng of tissue mRNA or PBMC total RNA. Using its own MiXCR run on the multiplex PCR reads, TCRdb lists one record per CDR3 protein. The data show 150,000 to 200,000 distinct CDR3 sequences, roughly 45% seen once. The V and J ends lost 5 bases and 3 bases, in that order; junction bases with no gene match: 10. CDR3 length equals 14 residues. Germline CDR1 is SQVTM and CDR2 is ANQGSEA. The TCR sequence derives from a human donor with low-grade glioma or glioblastoma, undergoing nonglioma brain surgery, or in good health (not recorded which). The chain is built from TRBV29-1 and TRBJ2-7; 7 nucleotides agree with TRBD2. Sequencing was performed on glioma tissue, nonneoplastic brain tissue, or PBMCs (not recorded which). The chain's CDR3 is CSVNGLEGNYEQYF. For the CDR3, the DNA is TGCAGCGTTAACGGACTAGAGGGAAACTACGAGCAGTACTTC.